One sample yielded the 18 T cell receptor beta chains listed below, sequenced in a study of molecular identifiers for immune sequencing clone quantification. Each CDR3 protein is one row after TCRdb ran MiXCR on the PCR reads. The table shows roughly 40,000 distinct CDR3 sequences, with approximately 18% occurring only once. Sequencing was carried out using naive CD8+ T cells from blood, with Jurkat cell RNA spiked in. Subset reported: FACS-sorted CD8+CD4-CCR7+CD45RA+ naive T cells. These receptors originate from a human donor in good health. Some libraries in this study had Jurkat cell RNA spiked in.

This clonotype appeared a few times. The chain couples TRBV6-6 to TRBJ2-4; D unresolved. CDR3 length: 14 residues. Trimming pared 0 bases from V and 14 bases from J, leaving 17 bases between. Looked up from germline, CDR1 is MNHNY and CDR2 is SVGAGI (reference sequence). CDR3 nucleotides: TGTGCCAGCAGTTACTCGGATATGGGTTCGTGGAAGTACTTC. Its translation is CASSYSDMGSWKYF.

This clonotype was observed many times. V gene TRBV14 combines with J gene TRBJ2-2; 7 bases are a match to TRBD2. This CDR3 region has 16 residues. In germline, CDR1 is SGHDN, CDR2 FVKESK. The ends lost 3 bases at V and 2 bases at J; junction bases unmatched: 6. The DNA of the CDR3 is TGTGCCAGCAGCCAGGTAGCGGGTCTCAACACCGGGGAGCTGTTTTTT. It encodes CASSQVAGLNTGELFF. The variable domain in full, completed from reference TRBV14 and TRBJ2-2, reads EAGVTQFPSHSVIEKGQTVTLRCDPISGHDNLYWYRRVMGKEIKFLLHFVKESKQDESGMPNNRFLAERTGGTYSTLKVQPAELEDSGVYFCASSQVAGLNTGELFFGEGSRLTVL.

Worth noting for this clonotype: A read error may be the cause here, since a much bigger clone is one base away. This chain connects TRBV29-1 to TRBJ2-6, with no clear D. CDR3 length: 15 amino acids. Trimming pared 4 bases from V and 0 bases from J, leaving 10 bases between. CDR1 and CDR2 from the germline V gene are SQVTM and ANQGSEA. The CDR3 DNA reads TGCAGCGTTGCGAACCCCCACTCTGGGGCCAACGTCCTGACTTTC. It encodes CSVANPHSGANVLTF. Full variable domain (outside the CDR3, taken from reference TRBV29-1 and TRBJ2-6): SAVISQKPSRDICQRGTSLTIQCQVDSQVTMMFWYRQQPGQSLTLIATANQGSEATYESGFVIDKFPISRPNLTFSTLTVSNMSPEDSSIYLCSVANPHSGANVLTFGAGSRLTVL.

This clonotype has at least ten counts. V gene TRBV4-1 combines with J gene TRBJ1-1; 10 bases align to TRBD1. The V gene's germline CDR1 is MGHRA and CDR2 YSYEKL. V trimming: 2 bases; J trimming: 5 bases; junction bases outside the gene matches: 11. This CDR3 has 17 residues. The chain's CDR3 is CASSQLTAGTGDTEAFF. The CDR3 nucleotides read TGCGCCAGCAGCCAACTCACCGCCGGGACAGGGGATACTGAAGCTTTCTTT.

The table lists this clonotype with a few counts. The J gene is TRBJ2-4, the V gene TRBV6-2 or TRBV6-3, with D unclear. The CDR3 loop spans 16 amino acids. Germline assignment: CDR1 MNHEY and CDR2 SVGEGT. The ends were cut back, 0 bases at V and 5 bases at J, with 14 bases in the middle. In nucleotides, the CDR3 is TGTGCCAGCAGTTACTCGGGATCCCGGCTCCAAAACATTCAGTACTTC. Translating it yields CASSYSGSRLQNIQYF.

This clonotype was picked up many times. The J gene is TRBJ2-2, the V gene TRBV7-7, with 13 positions matching TRBD2. V trimming: 4 bases; J trimming: 7 bases; junction bases outside the gene matches: 15. This CDR3 spans 19 amino acids. Germline CDR1 SSHAT, CDR2 FNYEAQ (reference sequence). CDR3 bases: TGTGCCAGCAGCTCAAAGACTAGCGGGAGGTCCGTGTCAATCGGGGAGCTGTTTTTT. Translating it yields CASSSKTSGRSVSIGELFF.

This clonotype showed up many times. The V call is TRBV4-3, the J call TRBJ2-3; 12 positions agree with TRBD2. V lost 2 bases to trimming and J lost 5 bases; unmatched junction nucleotides: 5. The germline V gene encodes CDR1 LGHNA and CDR2 YSLEER. The CDR3 has 16 amino acids. CDR3: CASSQRLAGVQDTQYF. The CDR3 DNA sequence: TGCGCCAGCAGCCAACGACTAGCGGGAGTGCAAGATACGCAGTATTTT.

Many counts were recorded for this clonotype. The chain joins TRBV20-1 to TRBJ2-5, with D maybe TRBD2 (6 bases). Trimming shortened V by 1 base and J by 2 bases, and 17 bases separated the two germline ends. The CDR3 has 16 residues. Per the germline V gene, CDR1 is DFQATT and CDR2 is SNEGSKA (reference sequence). CDR3 protein: CSARGPLLAGQETQYF. The CDR3 nucleotides read TGCAGTGCTAGAGGCCCCCTACTAGCTGGGCAAGAGACCCAGTACTTC.

At least ten counts were recorded for this clonotype. The rearrangement joins TRBV9 to TRBJ2-1, with D tentatively TRBD2 (6 bases). The V gene lost 1 base and the J gene lost 0 bases, with 11 bases spanning the gap. The CDR3 consists of 16 residues. Germline CDR1 and CDR2: SGDLS and YYNGEE. The CDR3 region is CASSVNSGRSYNEQFF. In DNA, the CDR3 is TGTGCCAGCAGCGTAAACAGCGGGCGCTCCTACAATGAGCAGTTCTTC.

This clonotype was detected ten times or more. This chain links TRBV7-6 with TRBJ2-1; 14 bases align to TRBD2. Germline V gene sequence: CDR1 SGHVS, CDR2 FNYEAQ. The CDR3 has 19 residues. The V segment lost 1 base and the J segment 0 bases; nucleotides outside the gene matches: 5. CDR3 region: CASSLGPGTSGSSYNEQFF. CDR3 nucleotides: TGTGCCAGCAGCTTAGGTCCCGGGACTAGCGGGAGCTCCTACAATGAGCAGTTCTTC. Complete variable domain (other parts from reference TRBV7-6 and TRBJ2-1): GAGVSQSPRYKVTKRGQDVALRCDPISGHVSLYWYRQALGQGPEFLTYFNYEAQQDKSGLPNDRFSAERPEGSISTLTIQRTEQRDSAMYRCASSLGPGTSGSSYNEQFFGPGTRLTVL.

This clonotype was seen many times. This rearrangement joins TRBV27 to TRBJ2-1; 8 nucleotides align to TRBD2. V was clipped by 6 bases and J by 1 base; unmatched bases: 14. This CDR3 is 18 amino acids long. Germline V gives CDR1 MNHEY, CDR2 SMNVEV (reference sequence). The CDR3 bases are TGTGCCAGCAGCGTATTAGCGGGGCCCGGGTGGTCCTACAATGAGCAGTTCTTC. It yields the protein CASSVLAGPGWSYNEQFF.

This clonotype was counted at least ten times. V and J are TRBV6-1 and TRBJ1-1; possibly TRBD1 for D (6 bases). CDR1 is MNHNS, CDR2 SASEGT, per germline. The length of the CDR3 is 11 residues. V was pared by 6 bases and J by 6 bases, with 8 bases between. CDR3 region: CASRDSPEAFF. CDR3 coding DNA: TGTGCCAGCAGGGACAGCCCTGAAGCTTTCTTT.

In the case of this clonotype: A single base separates this from a much larger clone, so it may be a read error. The chain couples TRBV12-3 or TRBV12-4 to TRBJ2-7, with D perhaps TRBD1 or TRBD2 (6 bases each). The CDR3 consists of 12 residues. V was pared by 10 bases and J by 5 bases, with 15 bases between. CDR3 DNA: TGTGCCACGAGGGGGGTGAGCGACGAGCAGTACTTC. Translation gives CATRGVSDEQYF.

The chain combines TRBV10-3 with TRBJ2-6; 8 bases agree with TRBD1. V lost 5 bases and J lost 4; bases outside the gene matches: 22. The CDR3 length is 21 residues. Germline CDR1 reads ENHRY; CDR2 reads SYGVKD. CDR3 in amino acids: CAISQPDIMDRVPSGANVLTF. CDR3 nucleotide sequence: TGTGCCATCAGTCAACCCGACATCATGGACAGGGTTCCATCGGGGGCCAACGTCCTGACTTTC.

Ten or more counts support this clonotype. The chain uses TRBV6-2 or TRBV6-3 and TRBJ1-1; tentative D call: TRBD1 (6 bases). V lost 7 bases, J lost 2 bases, and 14 bases lay in between. The CDR3 contains 14 residues. Looked up from germline, CDR1 is MNHEY and CDR2 is SVGEGT. The CDR3 is CASTAGTTNTEAFF. For the CDR3, the DNA is TGTGCCAGCACTGCCGGGACAACTAACACTGAAGCTTTCTTT.

The table lists this clonotype with a few counts. The chain recombines TRBV7-9 with TRBJ1-1; D is undetermined. V was cut by 6 bases and J by 2 bases, with 10 bases left in between. The CDR3 runs to 13 residues. CDR1 and CDR2 from the germline V gene are SEHNR and FQNEAQ (reference sequence). The CDR3 region is CASSPGPNTEAFF. In DNA, the CDR3 is TGTGCCAGCAGTCCTGGACCCAACACTGAAGCTTTCTTT.

For this clonotype: A much larger clone sits a single nucleotide away, making a read error possible. The J gene is TRBJ2-1, the V gene TRBV20-1; 13 bases are a match to TRBD2. CDR3 size: 14 residues. The germline V gene encodes CDR1 DFQATT and CDR2 SNEGSKA (reference sequence). V trimming: 4 bases; J trimming: 11 bases; junction bases outside the gene matches: 8. CDR3 loop: CSATGTSGENKQFF. The DNA for the CDR3 is TGCAGTGCTACGGGGACTAGCGGGGAGAATAAGCAGTTCTTC.

About this clonotype: This may be a read error, as it is one base from a much larger clone. The rearrangement joins TRBV5-8 to TRBJ2-3; D is unclear. V gave up 10 bases and J gave up 2 bases, with 14 bases separating them. The length of the CDR3 is 13 residues. Per germline, CDR1 SGHTS and CDR2 YDEGEE. CDR3 amino acids: CAAPGPDTDTQYF. CDR3 nucleotide sequence: TGTGCCGCACCCGGACCAGACACAGATACGCAGTATTTT.